Below, 9 T cell receptor beta chains from the same sample are listed, as sequenced in a study of somatic mutations in cytotoxic T cells in rheumatoid arthritis. TCRdb's table, derived via immunoSEQ multiplex PCR, lists solely in-frame clones and lacks some. Of over 20,000 clones in the sample, 82% were seen once. Sequencing used CD8+ T cells sorted from blood. Receptors were obtained from a middle-aged man in good health.

The J gene is TRBJ2-7, the V gene TRBV7-9; 9 bases line up with TRBD2. Germline values: CDR1 SEHNR, CDR2 FQNEAQ (reference sequence). The CDR3 is made up of 15 amino acids. The junction had 8 bases not matched to a gene; V was cut back by 5 bases and J by 3 bases. The CDR3 loop is CASSPPASGIYEQYF. DNA of the CDR3: TGTGCCAGCAGCCCCCCGGCTAGCGGGATCTACGAGCAGTACTTC.

The V gene is TRBV2, the J gene TRBJ1-4; no reliable D call. Germline V lookup: CDR1 SNHLY, CDR2 FYNNEI. This CDR3 region has 16 residues. Deletions cut 5 bases from V and 3 bases from J, with 16 bases between. The CDR3 region is CASSTRTVASNEKLFF. In DNA, the CDR3 is TGTGCCAGCAGTACTAGGACTGTTGCTTCTAATGAAAAACTGTTTTTT.

As for this clone: One end of the junction varies from germline; a read error may be responsible. The rearrangement uses TRBV6-5 and TRBJ2-7, with D maybe TRBD1 (6 bases). Germline CDR1 is MNHEY and CDR2 is SVGAGI. This CDR3 contains 16 residues. The CDR3 protein is CASSHSAGQKSYEQYF. DNA of the CDR3: TGTGCCAGCAGTCACTCCGCCGGACAGAAAAGTTACGAGCAGTACTTC.

This chain connects TRBV7-9 to TRBJ1-1; D gene unclear. The CDR3 sequence is 12 residues long. Germline-derived CDR1 and CDR2 are SEHNR and FQNEAQ (reference sequence). Trimming removed 5 bases at V and 1 base at J, with 5 bases between. CDR3 sequence (DNA): TGTGCCAGCAGCCCCCAGAACACTGAAGCTTTCTTT. Translation: CASSPQNTEAFF. Variable domain in full (rest from reference TRBV7-9 and TRBJ1-1): DTGVSQNPRHKITKRGQNVTFRCDPISEHNRLYWYRQTLGQGPEFLTYFQNEAQLEKSRLLSDRFSAERPKGSFSTLEIQRTEQGDSAMYLCASSPQNTEAFFGQGTRLTVV.

The chain couples TRBV6-5 to TRBJ1-3; unclear D gene. V was trimmed by 0 bases and J by 4 bases, leaving 7 bases between them. CDR3 length: 14 residues. The germline CDR1 and CDR2 sequences are MNHEY and SVGAGI. In nucleotides, the CDR3 is TGTGCCAGCAGTTACTCGAGGCTAGGAAACACCATATATTTT. Amino acids: CASSYSRLGNTIYF.

This chain connects TRBV6-1 to TRBJ2-7, with 7 bases lining up with TRBD1. Germline V gives CDR1 MNHNS, CDR2 SASEGT. The V gene end was trimmed by 5 bases and the J gene end by 4 bases; junction bases not matched to a gene: 8. The CDR3 length is 14 residues. The CDR3 bases are TGTGCCAGCAGTCACCGGGACAGACAATACGAGCAGTACTTC. Translation: CASSHRDRQYEQYF.

V and J are TRBV6-1 and TRBJ2-1; the D gene is possibly TRBD2 (6 bases). Per the germline V gene, CDR1 is MNHNS and CDR2 is SASEGT. The CDR3 is made up of 15 amino acids. V lost 2 bases, J lost 5 bases, and 13 bases lay in between. This chain's CDR3 is CASSESSGPNNEQFF. In DNA, the CDR3 is TGTGCCAGCAGTGAAAGCAGCGGGCCGAACAATGAGCAGTTCTTC.

This clone was seen a few times. This chain uses TRBV7-9 with TRBJ1-2, with unresolved D. The CDR3 covers 12 residues. Per the germline V gene, CDR1 is SEHNR and CDR2 is FQNEAQ (reference sequence). The V end lost 0 bases, the J end lost 6 bases, and 5 bases lay between the germline ends. CDR3 region: CASSLAPDGYTF. The CDR3 DNA reads TGTGCCAGCAGCTTAGCGCCAGATGGCTACACCTTC.

This chain connects TRBV19 to TRBJ2-7, with 7 bases identical to TRBD1. CDR3 length: 13 amino acids. From germline, CDR1 is LNHDA and CDR2 SQIVND (reference sequence). The J segment lost 2 bases and the V segment lost 5 bases, leaving 3 bases of the junction unmatched. DNA for the CDR3: TGTGCCAGTAGTTGGGGGACAGCCTACGAGCAGTACTTC. This gives the protein CASSWGTAYEQYF.